The clone carrying this TCR beta chain came up many times. No antigen is known for it. As originally analysed: A papillary thyroid cancer distant-metastasis classifier was built from CDR3 differences across clinicopathological groups. MiXCR was used by TCRdb to re-call the PCR reads. The authors' filters were not applied to this entry. The sample carries approximately 90,000 clones, approximately 11% recorded once. This sample was included in a study of metastatic and nonmetastatic thyroid tumors. Study overall: Samples came from malignant and benign thyroid patients, and repertoires were compared across blood and tumor or nodule tissue. Study-level findings and limits: Patients with malignant thyroid tumors reportedly had significantly higher TCR beta diversity than those with benign nodules, in blood and tumor.

Among the patients, none had received any treatment before thyroid surgery. Trimming cost V 6 bases and J 7 bases; bases outside gene matches: 11. The CDR3 runs 14 residues. From germline, CDR1 is DFQATT and CDR2 SNEGSKA (reference sequence). The chain links TRBV20-1 to TRBJ2-1, with 8 bases fitting TRBD1. The receptor was derived from a female donor with papillary thyroid cancer or a benign thyroid nodule (not recorded which). Some clones in this sample may be carry-over from other donors' samples. The sequencing input was blood. The CDR3 sequence is CSAERATGDNEQFF. CDR3 in DNA: TGCAGTGCCGAACGGGCGACAGGGGATAATGAGCAGTTCTTC.